Sequencing of this T cell receptor beta chain was carried out in a study of regulatory T cells in long-lasting Graves disease (TCRdb year 2021). As for the study more broadly: In the newly diagnosed Graves' disease group, patients had been taking antithyroid drugs for less than 3 months. Patients with persistent Graves' disease were compared with patients with newly diagnosed Graves' disease using TCR sequencing and RNA sequencing of peripheral blood. The study was registered as a clinical trial and conducted in China. A total of roughly 35 samples underwent TCR sequencing, from roughly 13 patients with persistent Graves' disease and 20 patients with newly diagnosed Graves' disease.

Library construction relied on multiplex PCR. The run used an Illumina HiSeq 4000. To build TCR beta libraries, CDR3 regions were amplified by Arm-PCR using iRepertoire HTBI primers. Before sequencing, the PCR products went through gel purification. In the original analysis: Gene usage analysis of CDR3 amino acid clonotypes relied on the 55 to 80 TRBV and 14 TRBJ segments identified across samples. COPE and FqMerger were used to merge filtered high-quality paired reads into contigs. Contigs were aligned with BLAST to IMGT TRBV, TRBD and TRBJ reference genes, and CDR3 was defined per IMGT. Highly expanded clones were defined as clonotypes with a frequency above 0.1%. Shannon entropy served as the measure of repertoire diversity, while the Gini coefficient captured V-J evenness. A clonotype was considered public if more than one individual shared it. Clones were called with MiXCR by TCRdb after fastp trimmed the public reads at Q25, and only in-frame beta chains were retained. Rows matching on CDR3 protein sequence are summarized as one entry with the most common DNA and genes. The V and J calls were not made by the authors but by TCRdb's processing. This sample lists about 540,000 distinct CDR3 sequences; roughly 13% were detected once. The leading ten clones occupy about 10% of the sample.

Findings and caveats that apply to the study as a whole: The small sample size was acknowledged by the authors as a limitation that may reduce accuracy. More public clonotypes were shared among persistent patients (2,741) than among newly diagnosed patients (over 900). Compared with newly diagnosed patients, patients with persistent Graves' disease had lower TCR Shannon entropy and fewer highly expanded clones, which suggests clonal expansion. The study examined only peripheral blood because the primary lesion, thyroid tissue, could not be accessed. Sequencing and analysis were limited to the TCR beta chain.

Sample time point, as interpreted from the label and publication: newly diagnosed GD, antithyroid drugs for less than 3 months. For both TCR sequencing and RNA sequencing, RNA was extracted from PBMCs using TRIzol. Graves' disease was diagnosed according to American Thyroid Association guidelines. Patients were recruited from an endocrinology department in Xi'an, China. Each patient gave around 9 milliliters of peripheral blood, collected in an EDTA anticoagulant tube. PBMCs were isolated by Ficoll Paque Plus density gradient separation without further T cell sorting. An Agilent 2100 Bioanalyzer and agarose gel were used to check RNA quality, and a NanoDrop 2000 was used to measure RNA concentration. About this clonotype: Its antigen remains undetermined. No base quality information exists; no much larger clone differs at one position.

These data are also associated with another study on T cells in Graves' hyperthyroidism and ophthalmopathy. Per that second paper: Stable Graves' hyperthyroidism was defined as no progression to ophthalmopathy during 18 months of follow-up. Hyperthyroidism patients were aged 18 to 65 years and newly diagnosed, with disease duration of less than 2 months. Patients with uncontrolled infections, other autoimmune diseases, pregnancy or lactation were excluded. Diagnoses were based on clinical symptoms, serum thyroxine and TRAb, thyroid ultrasound and orbital computed tomography. The TCR CDR3 was subjected to a first round of RT-PCR using the HTBI primer set and the Qiagen OneStep RT-PCR kit. Most expanded thyroid clonotypes (frequency above 0.001) were also detected in blood, a finding suggesting that blood repertoires may reflect thyroid immune responses. In cross-validation, a model built on a 13 V-J signature told ophthalmopathy apart from stable hyperthyroidism with approximately 90% sensitivity and about 81% specificity, and in testing the same model reached 80%/75%. In validation, the model predicted progression to ophthalmopathy a median of about 6.8 months before onset, with over 60% sensitivity and about 72% specificity. TCR V-J signatures able to tell the groups apart were searched for in a discovery cohort of about a hundred patients, of whom over 40 had Graves' ophthalmopathy and more than 55 had stable Graves' hyperthyroidism. Whether ophthalmopathy could be predicted prospectively was tested in an independent validation cohort made up of under 20 hyperthyroidism patients plus 17 patients who later progressed to ophthalmopathy. The 90 or so discovery patients were randomly split 7:3 into training and test sets. Thyroid tissue and blood T-cell repertoires from six Graves' hyperthyroidism patients were also compared in the study. After blood sampling, hyperthyroidism patients were treated with methimazole at a starting dose of 30 mg daily, and ophthalmopathy patients were treated with high-dose intravenous methylprednisolone. Libraries were constructed in a second round of multiplex PCR, after which size selection and purification were carried out. Sequencing of the libraries was done on an Illumina HiSeq2000 using paired-end 100 bp reads. SOAPnuke was used to process the raw data, throwing out any read that contained adapters or uncalled bases, had a mean Phred below 15, or lacked an exact constant-primer or identifier match. High-quality paired reads were merged using COPE v1.2.5, and each unique nucleotide sequence was defined as a clonotype. Clonotypes were aligned to IMGT TRBV, TRBD and TRBJ reference segments using MiTCR v1.1. Analysis was restricted to V-J combinations with a frequency above 0.0001, which covered 99% to 99.2% of repertoires. A TCS score was defined as the ratio between F50 (clonal expansion) and ExV (chaos), using BLOSUM62-based TCRdist between CDR3 peptides within each V-J. Welch's t-statistics and random forest reduced around 520 V-J features to fewer than 15, which were used in a naive Bayes classifier (R e1071). No statistical method was used to fix the sample size in advance, and group allocation was not hidden from the investigators. According to the paper, TCR Vbeta CDR3 sequencing was carried out on some 140 peripheral blood samples, which came from under 50 ophthalmopathy, 75 to 80 hyperthyroidism and about 17 progressor patients.

The sample here was peripheral blood mononuclear cells (PBMCs), taken at new diagnosis, from a patient treated with antithyroid drugs. This TCR came from a man between 25 and 39 years old with Graves disease. Donor details come from another sample of the same person, matched by shared clones.

The DNA sequence reads TGTGCCAGCAGCCCTCATACAGGGGCGGCTAACTATGGCTACACCTTC. This codes for CASSPHTGAANYGYTF. The chain employs TRBV28 and TRBJ1-2; 7 central bases correspond to TRBD1. Trimming takes 6 bases off V and 0 bases off J; junction bases not matched to a gene: 10. From the germline V gene, CDR1 is MDHEN and CDR2 is SYDVKM. There are 16 amino acids in the CDR3, from cysteine to phenylalanine inclusive. The CDR3 DNA has 48 bases and is translated from base 1.